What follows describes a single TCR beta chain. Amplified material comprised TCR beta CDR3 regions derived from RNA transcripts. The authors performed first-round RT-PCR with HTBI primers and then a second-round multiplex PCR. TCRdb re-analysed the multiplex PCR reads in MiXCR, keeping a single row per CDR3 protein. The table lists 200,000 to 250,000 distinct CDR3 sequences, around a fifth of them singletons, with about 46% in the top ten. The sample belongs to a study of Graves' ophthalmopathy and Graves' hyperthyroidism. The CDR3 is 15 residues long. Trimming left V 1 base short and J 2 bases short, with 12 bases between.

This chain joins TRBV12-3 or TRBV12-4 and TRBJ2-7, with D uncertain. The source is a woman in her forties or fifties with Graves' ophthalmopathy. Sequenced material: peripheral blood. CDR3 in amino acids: CASSLGSRRTYEQYF. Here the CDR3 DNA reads TGTGCCAGCAGTTTAGGGTCTAGGCGTACCTACGAGCAGTACTTC.